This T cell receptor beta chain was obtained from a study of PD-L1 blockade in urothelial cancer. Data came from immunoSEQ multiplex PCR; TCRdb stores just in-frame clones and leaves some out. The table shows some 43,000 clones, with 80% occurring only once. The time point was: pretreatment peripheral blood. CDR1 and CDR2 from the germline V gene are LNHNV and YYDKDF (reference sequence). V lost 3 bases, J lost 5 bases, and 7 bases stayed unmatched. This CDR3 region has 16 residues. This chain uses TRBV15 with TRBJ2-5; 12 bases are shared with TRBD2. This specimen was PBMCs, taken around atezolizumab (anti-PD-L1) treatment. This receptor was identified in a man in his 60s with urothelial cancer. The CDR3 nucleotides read TGTGCCACCAGCAGCCCCTCCCTAGCGGGAGGGGAGACCCAGTACTTC. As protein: CATSSPSLAGGETQYF.